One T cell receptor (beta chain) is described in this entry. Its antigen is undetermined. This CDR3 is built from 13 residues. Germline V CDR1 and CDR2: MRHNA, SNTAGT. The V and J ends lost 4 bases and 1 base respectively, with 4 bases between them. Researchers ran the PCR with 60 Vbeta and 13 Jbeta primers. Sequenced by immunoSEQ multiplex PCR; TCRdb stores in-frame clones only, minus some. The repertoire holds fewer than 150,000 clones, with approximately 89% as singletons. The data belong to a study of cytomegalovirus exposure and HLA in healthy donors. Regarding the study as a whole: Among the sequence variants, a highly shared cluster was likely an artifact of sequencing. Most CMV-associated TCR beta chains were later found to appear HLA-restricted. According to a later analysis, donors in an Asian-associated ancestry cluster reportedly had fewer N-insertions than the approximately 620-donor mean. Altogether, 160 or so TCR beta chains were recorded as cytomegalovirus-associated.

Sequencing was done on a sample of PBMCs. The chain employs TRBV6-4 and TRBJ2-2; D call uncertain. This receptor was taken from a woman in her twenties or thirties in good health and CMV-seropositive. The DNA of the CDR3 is TGTGCCAGCAGTGGCAGGAACACCGGGGAGCTGTTTTTT. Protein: CASSGRNTGELFF.